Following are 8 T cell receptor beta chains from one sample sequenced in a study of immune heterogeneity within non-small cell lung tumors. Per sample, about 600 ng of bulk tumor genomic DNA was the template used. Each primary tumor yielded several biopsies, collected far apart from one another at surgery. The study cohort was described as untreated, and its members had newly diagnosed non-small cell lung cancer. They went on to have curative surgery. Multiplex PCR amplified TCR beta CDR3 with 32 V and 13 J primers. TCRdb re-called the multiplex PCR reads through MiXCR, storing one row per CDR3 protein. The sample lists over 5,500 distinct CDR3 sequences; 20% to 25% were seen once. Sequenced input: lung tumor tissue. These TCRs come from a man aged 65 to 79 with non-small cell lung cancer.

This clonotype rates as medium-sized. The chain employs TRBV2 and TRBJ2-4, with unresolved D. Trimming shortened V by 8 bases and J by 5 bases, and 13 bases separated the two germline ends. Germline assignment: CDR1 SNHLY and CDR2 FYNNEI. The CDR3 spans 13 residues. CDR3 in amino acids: CASLSGLQNIQYF. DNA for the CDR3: TGTGCCAGCCTTTCGGGCCTACAAAACATTCAGTACTTC. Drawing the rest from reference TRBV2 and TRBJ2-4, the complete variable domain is EPEVTQTPSHQVTQMGQEVILRCVPISNHLYFYWYRQILGQKVEFLVSFYNNEISEKSEIFDDQFSVERPDGSNFTLKIRSTKLEDSAMYFCASLSGLQNIQYFGAGTRLSVL.

CDR3 region: CASSFVRGADTQYF. As DNA, the CDR3 is TGTGCCAGCAGTTTCGTCAGGGGTGCAGATACGCAGTATTTT. The V call is TRBV27, the J call TRBJ2-3, with a tentative D call TRBD1 (6 bases). The CDR3 has 14 residues. CDR1 and CDR2 (germline): MNHEY, SMNVEV (reference sequence). V was pared by 3 bases and J by 4 bases, with 11 bases between.

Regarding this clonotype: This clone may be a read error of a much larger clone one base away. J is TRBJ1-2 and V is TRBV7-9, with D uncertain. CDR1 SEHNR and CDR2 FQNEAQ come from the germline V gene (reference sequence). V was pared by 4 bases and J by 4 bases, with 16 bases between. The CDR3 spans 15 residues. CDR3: CASSSDTRVFYGYTF. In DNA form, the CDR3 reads TGTGCCAGCAGCTCCGACACCCGCGTTTTCTATGGCTACACCTTC.

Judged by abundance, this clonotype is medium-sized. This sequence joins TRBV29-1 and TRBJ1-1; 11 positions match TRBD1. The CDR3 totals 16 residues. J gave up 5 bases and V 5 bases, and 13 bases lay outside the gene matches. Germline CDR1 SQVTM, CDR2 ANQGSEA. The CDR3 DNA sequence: TGCAGCGTTTCCGGACAGGGGGCTTCTTTGGGGACTGAAGCTTTCTTT. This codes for CSVSGQGASLGTEAFF.

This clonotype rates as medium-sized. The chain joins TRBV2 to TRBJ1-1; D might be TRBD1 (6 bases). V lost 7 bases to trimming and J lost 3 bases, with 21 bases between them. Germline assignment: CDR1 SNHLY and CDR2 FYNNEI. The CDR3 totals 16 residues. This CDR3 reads CASTRGQGGLYTEAFF. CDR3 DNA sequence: TGTGCCAGCACCAGGGGTCAAGGGGGGCTGTACACTGAAGCTTTCTTT.

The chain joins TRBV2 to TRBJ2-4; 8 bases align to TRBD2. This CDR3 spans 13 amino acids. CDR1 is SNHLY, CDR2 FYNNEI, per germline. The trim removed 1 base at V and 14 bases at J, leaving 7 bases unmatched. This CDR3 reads CASSEEGLGIEYF. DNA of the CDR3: TGTGCCAGCAGTGAAGAGGGACTAGGTATCGAGTACTTC. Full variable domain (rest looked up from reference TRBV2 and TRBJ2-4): EPEVTQTPSHQVTQMGQEVILRCVPISNHLYFYWYRQILGQKVEFLVSFYNNEISEKSEIFDDQFSVERPDGSNFTLKIRSTKLEDSAMYFCASSEEGLGIEYFGAGTRLSVL.

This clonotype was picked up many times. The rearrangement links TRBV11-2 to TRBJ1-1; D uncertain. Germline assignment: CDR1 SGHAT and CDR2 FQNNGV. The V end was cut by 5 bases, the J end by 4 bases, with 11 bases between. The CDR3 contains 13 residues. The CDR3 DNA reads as TGTGCCAGCAGCCCAATCATATCCACTGAAGCTTTCTTT. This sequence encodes CASSPIISTEAFF.

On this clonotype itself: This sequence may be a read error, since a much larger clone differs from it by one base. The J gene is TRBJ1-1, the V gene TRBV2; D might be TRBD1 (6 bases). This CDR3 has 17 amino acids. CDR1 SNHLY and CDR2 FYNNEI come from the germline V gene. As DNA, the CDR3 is TGTGCCAGCAGCGGGCCCCTCTCCGGACAGATTAACACTGAAGCTCTCTTT. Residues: CASSGPLSGQINTEALF.